The clone carrying this T cell receptor beta chain appeared many times. Sample time point: newly diagnosed GD, antithyroid drugs for less than 3 months. PBMCs were the source of the RNA used for TCR sequencing. The authors built TCR beta libraries using iRepertoire HTBI primers and Arm-PCR of CDR3 regions. TCRdb analysed the multiplex PCR reads with MiXCR anew, one entry per CDR3 protein. The sample records some 600,000 distinct CDR3 sequences, 15% to 20% being singletons. The source of the sample is a study of regulatory T cells in long-lasting Graves disease. The CDR3 has 14 residues. Trimming pared 4 bases from V and 2 bases from J, leaving 12 bases between. Germline lookup yields CDR1 ENHRY and CDR2 SYGVKD. These data also formed part of another study, on T cells in Graves' hyperthyroidism and ophthalmopathy.

This clonotype originated in a man aged 18 to 29 with Graves disease. The source material was peripheral blood mononuclear cells (PBMCs), sampled at new diagnosis, from a patient treated with antithyroid drugs. V and J are TRBV10-3 and TRBJ2-7; the D gene is possibly TRBD2 (5 bases). CDR3 DNA: TGTGCCATCAGTGCGAGCGGAACCCCCTACGAGCAGTACTTC. It yields the protein CAISASGTPYEQYF.